This TCR beta chain comes out of a study of blood T cell repertoires in COVID-19. In the study's own analysis: Estimation of nucleated cell counts was performed using reference gene primer amplification. TCRdb keeps only in-frame clones here, not all; method: immunoSEQ multiplex PCR. That table is the source of V, J and clone size, and D and trimming were worked out from the DNA. The sample consists of tens of thousands of clones, about 88% of them appearing once. Germline assignment: CDR1 SGHRS and CDR2 YFSETQ. The CDR3 runs 16 residues. With V trimmed by 0 bases and J by 4 bases, 6 bases remained unmatched.

Sample: peripheral blood. The receptor was derived from a woman older than 75 with active or convalescent COVID-19. This sequence joins TRBV5-1 and TRBJ2-7; 11 nucleotides agree with TRBD2. For the CDR3, the DNA is TGCGCCAGCAGCTTGGGTAGCGGGGGGGCCATTTACGAGCAGTACTTC. The encoded protein is CASSLGSGGAIYEQYF.